Each of the 6 T cell receptor beta chains below was sequenced from the same sample in a study of shared T cell receptors in the human thymus. Sequencing used immunoSEQ multiplex PCR; TCRdb keeps in-frame clones, though not all of them. The repertoire holds roughly 560,000 clones, with more than 75% as singletons. These same records also appear under a second study, on human thymus T cells.

The sequenced sample consisted of thymocytes. These TCRs come from a boy under three years old with a congenital heart defect.

This clone was detected once. The V gene is TRBV7-2, the J gene TRBJ1-5; 10 positions agree with TRBD1. The CDR3 runs to 16 residues. V lost 3 bases and J lost 1; bases outside the gene matches: 3. Germline V CDR1 and CDR2: SGHTA, FQGNSA. CDR3 in DNA: TGTGCCAGCAGCTTGGGGACAGGGGCGAGCAATCAGCCCCAGCATTTT. Residues: CASSLGTGASNQPQHF. The complete variable domain, with remaining parts taken from reference TRBV7-2 and TRBJ1-5, reads GAGVSQSPSNKVTEKGKDVELRCDPISGHTALYWYRQSLGQGLEFLIYFQGNSAPDKSGLPSDRFSAERTGGSVSTLTIQRTQQEDSAVYLCASSLGTGASNQPQHFGDGTRLSIL.

The chain is built from TRBV4-1 and TRBJ2-7, with a weak D call TRBD2 (6 bases). The CDR3 runs to 16 residues. V was clipped by 3 bases and J by 0 bases, with 15 bases between them. Germline CDR1 reads MGHRA; CDR2 reads YSYEKL. The CDR3 reads CASSQKPGLLSYEQYF. The DNA of the CDR3 is TGCGCCAGCAGCCAGAAACCGGGACTCCTCTCCTACGAGCAGTACTTC.

V is TRBV11-3 and J is TRBJ2-3, with a weak D call TRBD1 (5 bases). CDR1 and CDR2 from the germline V gene are SGHNT and YENEEA. The V and J ends lost 6 bases and 6 bases respectively, with 25 bases between them. This CDR3 contains 17 residues. CDR3 coding DNA: TGTGCCAGCAGTTATCATCATCAGGGTATCGATTGTGATACGCAGTATTTT. Its protein is CASSYHHQGIDCDTQYF.

V usage is TRBV11-2 and J usage is TRBJ1-5; TRBD1 might be the D (5 bases). Per the germline V gene, CDR1 is SGHAT and CDR2 is FQNNGV. This CDR3 is 13 amino acids long. V lost 6 bases, J lost 6 bases, and 12 bases lay in between. CDR3 coding DNA: TGTGCCAGCAGGGCCAGGAGGGGTCAGCCCCAGCATTTT. Protein: CASRARRGQPQHF. Full variable domain (outside the CDR3, taken from reference TRBV11-2 and TRBJ1-5): EAGVAQSPRYKIIEKRQSVAFWCNPISGHATLYWYQQILGQGPKLLIQFQNNGVVDDSQLPKDRFSAERLKGVDSTLKIQPAKLEDSAVYLCASRARRGQPQHFGDGTRLSIL.

The chain joins TRBV27 to TRBJ2-7; D gene ambiguous. The CDR3 is made up of 14 amino acids. Deletions cut 6 bases from V and 0 bases from J, with 12 bases between. Germline V gene sequence: CDR1 MNHEY, CDR2 SMNVEV (reference sequence). In DNA form, the CDR3 reads TGTGCCAGCAGCGCGGCGGCTAACTCCTACGAGCAGTACTTC. It translates to CASSAAANSYEQYF.

This chain links TRBV7-9 with TRBJ1-2; D remains unclear. The CDR3 runs 14 residues. Deletions cut 7 bases from V and 1 base from J, with 13 bases between. Germline-derived CDR1 and CDR2 are SEHNR and FQNEAQ (reference sequence). The CDR3 DNA sequence: TGTGCCAGCACGCCGGGGTTCCATAACTATGGCTACACCTTC. Its protein is CASTPGFHNYGYTF.